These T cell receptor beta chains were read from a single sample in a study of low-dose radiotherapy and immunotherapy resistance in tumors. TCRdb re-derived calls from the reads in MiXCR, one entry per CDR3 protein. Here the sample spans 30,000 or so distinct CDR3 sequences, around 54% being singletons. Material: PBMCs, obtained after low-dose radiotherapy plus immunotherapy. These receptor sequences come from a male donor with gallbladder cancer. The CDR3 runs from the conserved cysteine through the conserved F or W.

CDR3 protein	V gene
CASSKAEGRQIRSYEQYF	TRBV21-1
CASSSDYNSPLHF	TRBV7-2
CASSLALPTDTQYF	TRBV11-1
CASSPRTSGGAYEQFF	TRBV7-9
CSDLLAGAADTQYF	TRBV29-1
CASSPGRPPEVIYF	TRBV2
CSVDTGGYGYTF	TRBV29-1
CASSENPRGHSPLHF	TRBV6-2/TRBV6-3
CASSLDWTDTDTQYF	TRBV11-3
CATSAGLPPYNEQFF	TRBV24-1
CASSHGQRAMNTEAFF	TRBV7-6
CASSLVGLAGSTDTQYF	TRBV5-1
CSARGPGSEQFF	TRBV20-1
CASSRGNEQFF	TRBV6-1
CASSSGLRPYNEQFF	TRBV28
CASSPVEGGQPQHF	TRBV18
CASSLGQLNQPQHF	TRBV5-6
CASSWGTGKSTDTQYF	TRBV6-6
CASSFGAGSFGGNTIYF	TRBV11-2
CASSTGWFSYEQYF	TRBV6-1
CASTQGQSYEQYF	TRBV6-1